What follows is one TCR beta chain and its context. This specimen comes from a study of blood T cell repertoires in COVID-19. Sequencing used immunoSEQ multiplex PCR; TCRdb keeps in-frame clones, though not all of them. The sample includes roughly 50,000 clones, 65% to 90% of them seen just once. With 2 bases clipped from V and 9 bases from J, the junction kept 5 bases outside the gene matches. The CDR3 covers 15 residues. The germline V gene has CDR1 MNHNS and CDR2 SASEGT. The sequenced sample consisted of peripheral blood. This receptor was taken from a man aged 65-85 years with acute or convalescent COVID-19. The rearrangement joins TRBV6-1 to TRBJ2-1; 12 bases are a match to TRBD2. CDR3 residues: CASSEQLAGGGEQFF. CDR3 in DNA: TGTGCCAGCAGTGAACAACTAGCGGGAGGTGGTGAGCAGTTCTTC.